The 25 T cell receptor beta chains below come from one sample, sequenced in a study of T cells after somatic rescue of genetic block. Assay: immunoSEQ multiplex PCR; the TCRdb copy retains only in-frame clones and omits some. This table holds 50,000 to 60,000 clones, roughly 96% found once. Sequencing used peripheral blood mononuclear cells (PBMCs). The receptors derive from a child younger than two.

The V call is TRBV4-1, the J call TRBJ2-1; D gene unclear. The V gene's germline CDR1 is MGHRA and CDR2 YSYEKL. The V end lost 0 bases, the J end lost 7 bases, and 1 base lay between the germline ends. There are 11 residues in the CDR3. CDR3 nucleotides: TGCGCCAGCAGCCAAGAGAATGAGCAGTTCTTC. This gives the protein CASSQENEQFF.

The CDR3 spells CASSLNRALNEKLFF. CDR3 DNA: TGTGCCAGCAGCTTAAACCGAGCACTCAATGAAAAACTGTTTTTT. The V gene is TRBV11-2, the J gene TRBJ1-4; no clear D gene. There are 15 residues in the CDR3. Germline V gene sequence: CDR1 SGHAT, CDR2 FQNNGV. The germline V and J ends were trimmed by 2 bases and 5 bases, with 12 bases remaining between them.

This clone came up once. The V gene is TRBV6-6, the J gene TRBJ2-2; 7 bases fit TRBD1. CDR1 is MNHNY, CDR2 SVGAGI, per germline (reference sequence). This CDR3 region has 13 residues. V was pared by 6 bases and J by 4 bases, with 2 bases of the junction left unmatched. The CDR3 here is CASSRQGTGELFF. The CDR3 DNA reads TGTGCCAGCAGCAGACAGGGCACCGGGGAGCTGTTTTTT.

The chain employs TRBV19 and TRBJ2-3, with D perhaps matching TRBD2 (6 bases). This CDR3 has 13 amino acids. Germline values: CDR1 LNHDA, CDR2 SQIVND (reference sequence). Trimming took off 6 bases at V and 3 bases at J, with 10 bases between the two ends. The CDR3 nucleotides read TGTGCCAGTAGATATCGGGGGACAGATACGCAGTATTTT. This gives the protein CASRYRGTDTQYF. The full variable domain, rest sourced from reference TRBV19 and TRBJ2-3, is DGGITQSPKYLFRKEGQNVTLSCEQNLNHDAMYWYRQDPGQGLRLIYYSQIVNDFQKGDIAEGYSVSREKKESFPLTVTSAQKNPTAFYLCASRYRGTDTQYFGPGTRLTVL.

This chain connects TRBV9 to TRBJ1-1; 9 bases are shared with TRBD1. This CDR3 is built from 15 residues. V was clipped by 3 bases and J by 5 bases; unmatched bases: 8. Germline lookup yields CDR1 SGDLS and CDR2 YYNGEE. The CDR3 reads CASSAPDRGRTEAFF. For the CDR3, the DNA is TGTGCCAGCAGCGCCCCCGACAGGGGGAGGACTGAAGCTTTCTTT.

The chain links TRBV23-1 to TRBJ1-1; D ambiguous. TRBV23-1 is recorded as an ORF, its role being uncertain. This CDR3 comprises 17 residues. Trimming removed 6 bases at V and 6 bases at J, with 26 bases between. CDR3 nucleotide sequence: TGCGCCAGCAGCCGTCAAGTAGCGGAAACTGGAAGACCTGAAGCTTTCTTT. Encoded protein: CASSRQVAETGRPEAFF.

The chain has TRBV6-6 and TRBJ2-5; tentative D call: TRBD1 (6 bases). Germline-derived CDR1 and CDR2 are MNHNY and SVGAGI (reference sequence). The CDR3 is 14 residues long. V dropped 0 bases and J dropped 5 bases, with 10 bases sitting between them. In DNA, the CDR3 is TGTGCCAGCAGTTACTCGAGGCAGGGGGAGACCCAGTACTTC. It specifies CASSYSRQGETQYF.

The chain joins TRBV15 to TRBJ1-1, with TRBD1 identical over 9 bases. Germline trimming cut 0 bases from V and 1 base from J; bases unmatched to any gene: 3. The germline gives CDR1 LNHNV, CDR2 YYDKDF (reference sequence). There are 16 residues in the CDR3. The CDR3 protein is CATSRETGGRNTEAFF. As DNA, the CDR3 is TGTGCCACCAGCAGAGAGACAGGGGGAAGGAACACTGAAGCTTTCTTT.

The chain has TRBV5-6 and TRBJ1-2, with D uncertain. Trimming shortened V by 0 bases and J by 4 bases, and 13 bases separated the two germline ends. Germline CDR1 is SGHDT and CDR2 is YYEEEE. This CDR3 has 15 amino acids. CDR3 amino acids: CASSLDSQAFYGYTF. The CDR3 DNA sequence: TGTGCCAGCAGCTTGGACTCCCAGGCTTTCTATGGCTACACCTTC. Full variable domain (remainder filled in from reference TRBV5-6 and TRBJ1-2): DAGVTQSPTHLIKTRGQQVTLRCSPKSGHDTVSWYQQALGQGPQFIFQYYEEEERQRGNFPDRFSGHQFPNYSSELNVNALLLGDSALYLCASSLDSQAFYGYTFGSGTRLTVV.

In its sample, this clone was seen once. The rearrangement links TRBV5-4 to TRBJ2-7; D ambiguous. CDR3 size: 15 residues. Germline assignment: CDR1 SGHNT and CDR2 YYREEE (reference sequence). V lost 2 bases, J lost 0 bases, and 12 bases lay in between. The CDR3 loop is CASSLTSSGSYEQYF. The DNA for the CDR3 is TGTGCCAGCAGCTTAACTTCCTCGGGCTCCTACGAGCAGTACTTC.

This chain uses TRBV6-1 with TRBJ2-7, with 13 bases that match TRBD2. The V gene's germline CDR1 is MNHNS and CDR2 SASEGT. Trimming removed 2 bases from V and 6 bases from J; junction bases left unmatched: 1. The CDR3 consists of 14 residues. The CDR3 region has the DNA TGTGCCAGCAGTGAAACTAGCGGGAGGGCCGAGCAGTACTTC. This sequence encodes CASSETSGRAEQYF.

V and J are TRBV10-2 and TRBJ2-1; 9 bases are a match to TRBD2. This CDR3 comprises 17 residues. V was pared by 5 bases and J by 2 bases, with 10 bases of the junction left unmatched. CDR1 and CDR2 from the germline V gene are WSHSY and SAAADI. For the CDR3, the DNA is TGCGCCAGCAGTTACCTTATGACTAGCGGACCCTACAATGAGCAGTTCTTC. Its translation: CASSYLMTSGPYNEQFF.

The chain is built from TRBV10-3 and TRBJ1-1; tentative D call: TRBD1 (6 bases). The V end lost 6 bases, the J end lost 7 bases, and 24 bases lay between the germline ends. This CDR3 has 16 residues. In germline, CDR1 is ENHRY, CDR2 SYGVKD. This CDR3 reads CAISPQGNLREGEAFF. In DNA form, the CDR3 reads TGTGCCATCAGCCCACAGGGTAACCTTCGAGAGGGTGAAGCTTTCTTT.

This chain uses TRBV5-1 with TRBJ2-1; 10 nucleotides match TRBD1. From germline, CDR1 is SGHRS and CDR2 YFSETQ. After removal of 4 bases from V and 4 bases from J, the junction contained 14 bases not matched to a gene. This CDR3 comprises 18 residues. The CDR3 is CASSLTPGQGMRYNEQFF. The CDR3 nucleotides are TGCGCCAGCAGCCTTACTCCGGGACAGGGGATGAGATACAATGAGCAGTTCTTC.

V is TRBV11-2 and J is TRBJ2-7; 7 nucleotides align to TRBD1. Per germline, CDR1 SGHAT and CDR2 FQNNGV. V lost 4 bases, J lost 6 bases, and 0 bases stayed unmatched. The CDR3 extends over 11 amino acids. The CDR3 region is CASSSGGEQYF. CDR3 sequence (DNA): TGTGCCAGCAGCTCAGGGGGCGAGCAGTACTTC.

The V and J genes are TRBV2 and TRBJ2-7; a possible D gene is TRBD2 (5 bases). Germline V gene sequence: CDR1 SNHLY, CDR2 FYNNEI. The CDR3 spans 11 residues. Trimming shortened V by 7 bases and J by 1 base, and 5 bases separated the two germline ends. The chain's CDR3 is CASKRSYEQYF. CDR3 nucleotide sequence: TGTGCCAGCAAGCGGTCCTACGAGCAGTACTTC.

The chain links TRBV9 to TRBJ2-1; no firm D call. The germline CDR1 and CDR2 sequences are SGDLS and YYNGEE. V lost 0 bases and J 1 base, leaving 8 bases between the germline ends. The CDR3 is 15 residues long. The DNA of the CDR3 is TGTGCCAGCAGCGTAGCGGAGATATCCTACAATGAGCAGTTCTTC. Translated, it gives CASSVAEISYNEQFF. The full variable domain, completed using reference TRBV9 and TRBJ2-1, is DSGVTQTPKHLITATGQRVTLRCSPRSGDLSVYWYQQSLDQGLQFLIQYYNGEERAKGNILERFSAQQFPDLHSELNLSSLELGDSALYFCASSVAEISYNEQFFGPGTRLTVL.

J is TRBJ1-2 and V is TRBV27, with D possibly being TRBD1 (6 bases). Germline CDR1 reads MNHEY; CDR2 reads SMNVEV (reference sequence). CDR3 length equals 12 residues. Trimming stripped 5 bases from V and 8 bases from J, with 12 bases between. The CDR3 DNA is TGTGCCAGCAGTAGAACAGGGCAGGGCTACACCTTC. Its protein is CASSRTGQGYTF.

CDR3 in amino acids: CASSHGTAPEPLHF. The CDR3 DNA reads TGTGCCAGCAGCCATGGGACAGCGCCGGAACCCCTCCACTTT. V is TRBV7-2 and J is TRBJ1-6, with TRBD1 matching over 7 bases. The CDR3 extends over 14 amino acids. V shed 5 bases, J shed 12 bases, and the junction held 10 bases outside the gene matches. Germline V CDR1 and CDR2: SGHTA, FQGNSA.

The chain uses TRBV5-1 and TRBJ2-3, with unresolved D. The germline CDR1 and CDR2 sequences are SGHRS and YFSETQ. The CDR3 length is 14 residues. Trimming took 0 bases from V and 0 from J, leaving 5 bases between them. The CDR3 bases are TGCGCCAGCAGCTTGGCGGGTAGCACAGATACGCAGTATTTT. Encoded protein: CASSLAGSTDTQYF.

The chain recombines TRBV5-4 with TRBJ1-1; no reliable D call. The length of the CDR3 is 13 residues. V was pared by 0 bases and J by 3 bases, with 6 bases between. CDR1 is SGHNT, CDR2 YYREEE, per germline (reference sequence). CDR3 loop: CASSLATDTEAFF. CDR3 coding DNA: TGTGCCAGCAGCTTGGCCACGGACACTGAAGCTTTCTTT. The whole variable domain, remainder taken from reference TRBV5-4 and TRBJ1-1, is ETGVTQSPTHLIKTRGQQVTLRCSSQSGHNTVSWYQQALGQGPQFIFQYYREEENGRGNFPPRFSGLQFPNYSSELNVNALELDDSALYLCASSLATDTEAFFGQGTRLTVV.

The chain has TRBV27 and TRBJ2-4; perhaps TRBD1 as D (8 bases). Germline loops: CDR1 MNHEY, CDR2 SMNVEV (reference sequence). The CDR3 consists of 19 residues. Deletions cut 6 bases from V and 0 bases from J, with 24 bases between. The CDR3 loop reads CASSPGGLRGLIAKNIQYF. CDR3 coding DNA: TGTGCCAGCAGCCCGGGGGGACTCAGGGGGCTTATAGCCAAAAACATTCAGTACTTC.

V and J are TRBV6-1 and TRBJ1-1; D is ambiguous. Germline V gene sequence: CDR1 MNHNS, CDR2 SASEGT. The CDR3 length is 13 residues. The V and J ends lost 0 bases and 7 bases respectively, with 9 bases between them. CDR3 DNA sequence: TGTGCCAGCAGTGAAGCTCGGAGGGATGAAGCTTTCTTT. Translating it yields CASSEARRDEAFF.

The gene calls are TRBV7-3 and TRBJ2-3, with a weak D call TRBD1 (6 bases). V shed 0 bases and J shed 0 bases, with 7 bases lying between them. The CDR3 spans 15 residues. Germline assignment: CDR1 SGHTA and CDR2 FQGTGA. The CDR3 DNA follows: TGTGCCAGCAGCTTAACGGGACACAGCACAGATACGCAGTATTTT. Translated: CASSLTGHSTDTQYF. Supplemented by reference TRBV7-3 and TRBJ2-3, the full variable domain reads GAGVSQTPSNKVTEKGKYVELRCDPISGHTALYWYRQSLGQGPEFLIYFQGTGAADDSGLPNDRFFAVRPEGSVSTLKIQRTERGDSAVYLCASSLTGHSTDTQYFGPGTRLTVL.

The J gene is TRBJ2-7, the V gene TRBV9; the match to TRBD2 covers 11 bases. Unmatched junction bases numbered 4, after V lost 0 bases and J lost 2 bases. Looked up from germline, CDR1 is SGDLS and CDR2 is YYNGEE. There are 16 residues in the CDR3. Written as DNA, the CDR3 is TGTGCCAGCAGCGTAGCCCGACTAGCGGGAACCTACGAGCAGTACTTC. The encoded protein is CASSVARLAGTYEQYF.